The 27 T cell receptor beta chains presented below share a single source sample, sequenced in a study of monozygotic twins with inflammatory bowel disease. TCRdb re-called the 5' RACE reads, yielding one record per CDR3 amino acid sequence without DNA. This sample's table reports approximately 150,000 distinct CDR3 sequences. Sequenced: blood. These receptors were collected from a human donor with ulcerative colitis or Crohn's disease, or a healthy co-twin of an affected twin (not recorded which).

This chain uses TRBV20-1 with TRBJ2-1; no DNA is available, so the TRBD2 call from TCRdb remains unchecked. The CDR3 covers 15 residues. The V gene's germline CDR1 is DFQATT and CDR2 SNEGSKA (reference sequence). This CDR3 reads CSASGLGREGGEQFF.

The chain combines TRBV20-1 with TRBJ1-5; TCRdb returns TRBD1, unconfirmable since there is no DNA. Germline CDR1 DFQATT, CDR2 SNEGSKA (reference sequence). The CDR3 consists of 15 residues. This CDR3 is CSAAQPGGSNQPQHF.

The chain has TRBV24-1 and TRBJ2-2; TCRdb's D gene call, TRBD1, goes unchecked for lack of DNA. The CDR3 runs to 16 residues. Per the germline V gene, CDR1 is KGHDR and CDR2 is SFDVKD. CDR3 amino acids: CATSDPGQAPTGELFF.

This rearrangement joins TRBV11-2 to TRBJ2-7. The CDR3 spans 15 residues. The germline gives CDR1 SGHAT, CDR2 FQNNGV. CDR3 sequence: CASSLDRLDSYEQYF.

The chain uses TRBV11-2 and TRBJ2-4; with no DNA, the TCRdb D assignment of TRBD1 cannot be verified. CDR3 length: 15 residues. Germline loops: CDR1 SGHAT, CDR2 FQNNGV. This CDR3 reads CASSPPGVAKNIQYF.

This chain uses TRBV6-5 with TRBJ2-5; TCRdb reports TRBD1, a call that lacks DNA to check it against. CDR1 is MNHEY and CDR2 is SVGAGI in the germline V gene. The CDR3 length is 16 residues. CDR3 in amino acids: CASSYSTGGLQETQYF.

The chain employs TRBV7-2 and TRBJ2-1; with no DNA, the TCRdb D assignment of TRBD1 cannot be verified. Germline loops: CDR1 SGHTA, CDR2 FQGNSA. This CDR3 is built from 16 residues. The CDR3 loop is CASSLTRESPYNEQFF.

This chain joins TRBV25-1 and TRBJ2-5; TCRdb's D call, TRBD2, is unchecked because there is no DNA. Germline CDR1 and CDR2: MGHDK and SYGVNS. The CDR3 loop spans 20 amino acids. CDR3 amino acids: CASSSPRGLAGVRWQETQYF.

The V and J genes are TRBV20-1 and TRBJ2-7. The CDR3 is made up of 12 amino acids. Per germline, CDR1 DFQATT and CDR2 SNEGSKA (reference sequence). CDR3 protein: CSARDVTYEQYF.

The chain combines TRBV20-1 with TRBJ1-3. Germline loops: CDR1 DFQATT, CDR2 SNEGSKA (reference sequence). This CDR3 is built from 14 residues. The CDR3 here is CSARDRGGGGTIYF.

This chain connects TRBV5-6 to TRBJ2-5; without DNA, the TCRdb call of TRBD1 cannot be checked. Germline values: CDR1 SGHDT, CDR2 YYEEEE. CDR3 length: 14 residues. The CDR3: CASSRGTAQETQYF.

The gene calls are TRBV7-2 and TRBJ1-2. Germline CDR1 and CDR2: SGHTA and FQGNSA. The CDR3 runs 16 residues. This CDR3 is CASSSSRVSAGYGYTF.

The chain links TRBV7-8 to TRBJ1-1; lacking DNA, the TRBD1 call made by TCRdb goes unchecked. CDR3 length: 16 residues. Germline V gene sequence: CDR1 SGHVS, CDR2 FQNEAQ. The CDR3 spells CASSPRRRGGDTEAFF.

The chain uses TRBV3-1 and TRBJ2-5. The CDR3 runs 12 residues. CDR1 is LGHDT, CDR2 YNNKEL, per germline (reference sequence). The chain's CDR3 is CASSQYGETQYF.

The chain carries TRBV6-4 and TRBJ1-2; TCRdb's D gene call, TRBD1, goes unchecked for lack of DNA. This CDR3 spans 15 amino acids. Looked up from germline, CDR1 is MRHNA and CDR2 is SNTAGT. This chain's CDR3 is CASSDTGDGPYGYTF.

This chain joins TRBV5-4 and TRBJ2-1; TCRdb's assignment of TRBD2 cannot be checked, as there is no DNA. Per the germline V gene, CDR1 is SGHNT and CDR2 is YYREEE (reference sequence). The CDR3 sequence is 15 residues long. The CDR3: CASSWPGLVANEQFF. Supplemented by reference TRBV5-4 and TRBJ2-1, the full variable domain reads ETGVTQSPTHLIKTRGQQVTLRCSSQSGHNTVSWYQQALGQGPQFIFQYYREEENGRGNFPPRFSGLQFPNYSSELNVNALELDDSALYLCASSWPGLVANEQFFGPGTRLTVL.

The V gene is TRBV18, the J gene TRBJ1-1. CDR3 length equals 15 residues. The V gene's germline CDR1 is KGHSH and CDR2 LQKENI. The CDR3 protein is CGSSPEGRSNTEAFF.

The CDR3 here is CASSRGTEETQYF. The V and J genes are TRBV12-3 or TRBV12-4 and TRBJ2-5; as DNA is missing, the TRBD1 call by TCRdb cannot be tested. This CDR3 contains 13 residues.

Here the CDR3 reads CASSQGTGSYEKLFF. J is TRBJ1-4 and V is TRBV4-2; TCRdb's D gene call, TRBD1, goes unchecked for lack of DNA. CDR1 and CDR2 from the germline V gene are LGHNA and YNFKEQ. The length of the CDR3 is 15 residues.

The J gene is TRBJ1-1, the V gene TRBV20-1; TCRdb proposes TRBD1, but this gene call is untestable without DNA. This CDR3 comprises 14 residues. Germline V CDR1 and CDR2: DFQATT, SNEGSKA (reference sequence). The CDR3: CRARERTGGTEAFF.

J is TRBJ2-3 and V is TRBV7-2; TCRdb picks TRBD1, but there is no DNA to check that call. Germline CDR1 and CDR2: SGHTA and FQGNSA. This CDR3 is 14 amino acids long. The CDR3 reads CASSLNRVTDTQYF.

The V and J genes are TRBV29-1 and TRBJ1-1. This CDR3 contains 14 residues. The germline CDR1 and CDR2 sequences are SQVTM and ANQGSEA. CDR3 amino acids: CSGDTGPTNTEAFF.

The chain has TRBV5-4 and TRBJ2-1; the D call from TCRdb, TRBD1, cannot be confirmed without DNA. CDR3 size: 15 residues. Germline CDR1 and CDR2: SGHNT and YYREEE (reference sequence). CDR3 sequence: CASSAGTGGYNEQFF.

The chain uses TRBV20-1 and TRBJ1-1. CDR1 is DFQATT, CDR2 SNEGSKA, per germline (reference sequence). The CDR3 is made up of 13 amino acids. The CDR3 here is CSARERMGTEAFF.

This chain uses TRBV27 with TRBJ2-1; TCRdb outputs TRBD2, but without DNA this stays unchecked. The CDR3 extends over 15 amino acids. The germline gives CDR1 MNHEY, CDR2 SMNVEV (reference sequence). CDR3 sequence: CASSLWEGGFNEQFF.

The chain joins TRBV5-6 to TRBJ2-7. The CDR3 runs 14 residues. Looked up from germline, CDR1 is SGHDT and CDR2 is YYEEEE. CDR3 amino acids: CASSLEMVSYEQYF. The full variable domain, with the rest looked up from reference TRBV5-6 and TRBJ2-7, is DAGVTQSPTHLIKTRGQQVTLRCSPKSGHDTVSWYQQALGQGPQFIFQYYEEEERQRGNFPDRFSGHQFPNYSSELNVNALLLGDSALYLCASSLEMVSYEQYFGPGTRLTVT.

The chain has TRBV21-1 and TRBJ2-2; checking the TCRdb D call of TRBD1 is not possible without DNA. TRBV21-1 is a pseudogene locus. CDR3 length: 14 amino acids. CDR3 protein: CASKDPGDTGELFF.